One and the same sample provided the 5 T cell receptor beta chains below, sequenced in a study of cytomegalovirus exposure and HLA in healthy donors. PCR involved 60 Vbeta and 13 Jbeta primers. Profiled with immunoSEQ multiplex PCR; TCRdb holds only in-frame clones, not every one. This sample yields about 150,000 clones, of which 79% are seen a single time; 5% to 6.5% belongs to the top ten. The specimen sequenced was PBMCs. The receptor set was obtained from a man between 50 and 59 years old in good health and CMV-seropositive.

The genes are TRBV29-1 and TRBJ1-1; D gene unclear. The CDR3 runs 14 residues. In germline, CDR1 is SQVTM, CDR2 ANQGSEA. V lost 3 bases and J 0 bases, leaving 11 bases between the germline ends. Written as DNA, the CDR3 is TGCAGCGTTGATTTGGCCAGTTTGAACACTGAAGCTTTCTTT. This codes for CSVDLASLNTEAFF. Variable domain in full (rest from reference TRBV29-1 and TRBJ1-1): SAVISQKPSRDICQRGTSLTIQCQVDSQVTMMFWYRQQPGQSLTLIATANQGSEATYESGFVIDKFPISRPNLTFSTLTVSNMSPEDSSIYLCSVDLASLNTEAFFGQGTRLTVV.

J is TRBJ2-2 and V is TRBV10-3; 8 positions match TRBD1. V trimming: 6 bases; J trimming: 4 bases; junction bases outside the gene matches: 4. Germline lookup yields CDR1 ENHRY and CDR2 SYGVKD. There are 14 residues in the CDR3. CDR3 coding DNA: TGTGCCATCAGGAGGACAGGGTCCACCGGGGAGCTGTTTTTT. Translated: CAIRRTGSTGELFF.

The chain joins TRBV9 to TRBJ1-2, with 8 nucleotides matching TRBD1. From germline, CDR1 is SGDLS and CDR2 YYNGEE. This CDR3 region has 13 residues. V dropped 4 bases and J dropped 8; count of bases not matched to a gene: 7. Here the CDR3 DNA reads TGTGCCAGCAGCTCCTACAGGGGGGACGGCTACACCTTC. Amino acids: CASSSYRGDGYTF.

The V and J genes are TRBV29-1 and TRBJ2-3; TRBD1 might be the D (5 bases). Germline V gene lookup returns CDR1 SQVTM and CDR2 ANQGSEA. The CDR3 sequence is 13 residues long. V dropped 3 bases and J dropped 4 bases, with 11 bases sitting between them. The CDR3 loop is CSVEGPGADTQYF. The CDR3 DNA follows: TGCAGCGTTGAGGGGCCAGGCGCAGATACGCAGTATTTT.

In the case of this clone: Different DNA sequences within this sample yield the same CDR3. This chain links TRBV6-6 with TRBJ2-5; D remains ambiguous. V was shortened by 2 bases and J by 2 bases, with 6 bases between the two germline ends. The germline CDR1 and CDR2 sequences are MNHNY and SVGAGI (reference sequence). This CDR3 region has 13 residues. CDR3 DNA: TGTGCCAGCAGTTACGGCGGACAAGAGACCCAGTACTTC. Translating gives CASSYGGQETQYF.